This T cell receptor beta chain was sequenced during a study of CD4+ T cells in melanoma (dated by TCRdb to between 2021 and 2024). Regarding the complete study: Neoantigen-specific CD4+ T cells in human melanoma were what the study investigated.

The donors were people with melanoma. As for this clone: Its target antigen remains unknown. No much larger clone is present one base from it, and per-base qualities are unavailable.

What the study reported, not specific to this receptor: Neoantigen-specific CD4+ T cells were reported to be correlated with the function of CD8+ T cells, macrophages and B cells. Neoantigen-specific CD4+ T cells in melanoma were reported to show diverse differentiation states.

The library was obtained by the immunoSEQ multiplex PCR assay. The immuneACCESS repertoire file appears here via TCRdb, limited to in-frame rearrangements. These files lack a portion of the clones; in checked studies, under half of the deficit traces to unresolved V genes, and the cause of the others is not known. The sample records 13,000 or so clones, 70% of which are singletons. Of the sample, about a tenth is held by the ten largest clones. From the germline V gene, CDR1 is SGHTA and CDR2 is FQGNSA. Measured from the cysteine to the phenylalanine, the CDR3 is 14 residues long. Of the read, only the CDR3 DNA is kept; its 42 bases are in frame from base 1.

The sequencing sample was made of cells from a culture (not recorded whether cultured in vitro). This clonotype was obtained from a human donor with melanoma. This chain is built from TRBV7-2 and TRBJ2-5; the D element might be TRBD1 or TRBD2, as each aligns at 7 bases. The DNA is as follows: TGTGCAGAGGGGGCCAGCGGGGCCCAAGAGACCCAGTACTTC. The encoded protein is CAEGASGAQETQYF. Joined to the reference TRBV7-2 and TRBJ2-5 proteins, this CDR3 gives the full variable domain: GAGVSQSPSNKVTEKGKDVELRCDPISGHTALYWYRQSLGQGLEFLIYFQGNSAPDKSGLPSDRFSAERTGGSVSTLTIQRTQQEDSAVYLCAEGASGAQETQYFGPGTRLLVL.